In its sample, the clone carrying this T cell receptor (beta chain) was seen many times. What it binds is unknown. Sequencing used immunoSEQ multiplex PCR; TCRdb keeps in-frame clones, though not all of them. The data show 40,000 or so clones, with none appearing a single time. The data derive from a study of T cells after posttransplantation cyclophosphamide. Study-level findings and limits: Skin or GI-infiltrating T cells shared few TRB sequences with blood. After PTCy, TRB diversity resembled that of CNI/methotrexate controls. Donor-recipient repertoire similarity was low at 1-2 months, rising over year one.

V lost 3 bases and J 0 bases, leaving 16 bases between the germline ends. The CDR3 loop spans 17 amino acids. CDR1 is LNHDA and CDR2 is SQIVND in the germline V gene (reference sequence). The related graft donor's blood sample was taken on the day of bone marrow donation. This clonotype originated in a man aged 25-45 years in good health and a related stem cell transplant donor. The chain links TRBV19 to TRBJ2-3, with D possibly called TRBD1 or TRBD2 (5 bases each). The sequencing sample was made of PBMCs. The CDR3 is CASSIIPRGSSTDTQYF. Here the CDR3 DNA reads TGTGCCAGTAGTATCATCCCGAGGGGCTCTAGCACAGATACGCAGTATTTT.